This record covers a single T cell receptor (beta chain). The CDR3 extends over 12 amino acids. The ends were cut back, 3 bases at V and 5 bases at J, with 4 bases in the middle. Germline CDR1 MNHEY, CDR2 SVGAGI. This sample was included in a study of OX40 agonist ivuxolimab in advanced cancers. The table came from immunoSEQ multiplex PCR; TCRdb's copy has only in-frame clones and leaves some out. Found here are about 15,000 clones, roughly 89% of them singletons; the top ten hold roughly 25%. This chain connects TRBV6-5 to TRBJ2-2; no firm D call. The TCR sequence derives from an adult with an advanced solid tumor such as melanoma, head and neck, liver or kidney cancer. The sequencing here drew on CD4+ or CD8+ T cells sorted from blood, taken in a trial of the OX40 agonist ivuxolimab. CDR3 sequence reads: CASSYETGELFF. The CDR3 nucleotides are TGTGCCAGCAGTTATGAAACCGGGGAGCTGTTTTTT.